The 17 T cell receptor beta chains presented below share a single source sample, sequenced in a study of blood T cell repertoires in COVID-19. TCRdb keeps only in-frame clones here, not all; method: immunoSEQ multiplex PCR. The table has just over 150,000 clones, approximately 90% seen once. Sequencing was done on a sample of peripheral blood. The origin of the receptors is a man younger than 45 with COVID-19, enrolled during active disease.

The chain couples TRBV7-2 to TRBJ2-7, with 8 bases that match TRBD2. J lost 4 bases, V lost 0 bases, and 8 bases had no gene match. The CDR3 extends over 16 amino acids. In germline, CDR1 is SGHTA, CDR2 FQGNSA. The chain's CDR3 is CASSLAGSGSRYEQYF. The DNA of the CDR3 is TGTGCCAGCAGCTTAGCGGGCAGCGGGAGTAGATACGAGCAGTACTTC.

This CDR3 is CASSGLDRGQLADTQYF. Here the CDR3 DNA reads TGCGCCAGCAGCGGGTTAGACAGGGGGCAGTTGGCAGATACGCAGTATTTT. This chain uses TRBV5-1 with TRBJ2-3, with 10 bases that match TRBD1. The CDR3 has 17 amino acids. The V gene's germline CDR1 is SGHRS and CDR2 YFSETQ. Germline trimming cut 4 bases from V and 4 bases from J; bases unmatched to any gene: 12.

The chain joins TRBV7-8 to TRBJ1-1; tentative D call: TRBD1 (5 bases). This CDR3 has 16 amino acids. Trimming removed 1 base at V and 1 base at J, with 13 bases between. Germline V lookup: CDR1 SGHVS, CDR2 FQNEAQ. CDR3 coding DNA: TGTGCCAGCAGCTTAGTGGGGCCGGGTTGGAACACTGAAGCTTTCTTT. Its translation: CASSLVGPGWNTEAFF.

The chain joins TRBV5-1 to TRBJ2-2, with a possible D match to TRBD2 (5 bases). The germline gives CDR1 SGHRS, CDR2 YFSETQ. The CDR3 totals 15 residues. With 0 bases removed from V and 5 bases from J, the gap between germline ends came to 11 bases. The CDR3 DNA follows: TGCGCCAGCAGCTTGGGAGGGCCGACAACCGGGGAGCTGTTTTTT. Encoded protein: CASSLGGPTTGELFF. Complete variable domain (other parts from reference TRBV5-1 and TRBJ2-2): KAGVTQTPRYLIKTRGQQVTLSCSPISGHRSVSWYQQTPGQGLQFLFEYFSETQRNKGNFPGRFSGRQFSNSRSEMNVSTLELGDSALYLCASSLGGPTTGELFFGEGSRLTVL.

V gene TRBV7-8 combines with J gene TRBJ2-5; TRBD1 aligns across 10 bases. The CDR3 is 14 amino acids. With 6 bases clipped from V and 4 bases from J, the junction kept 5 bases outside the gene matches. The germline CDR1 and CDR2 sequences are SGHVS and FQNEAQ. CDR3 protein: CASRGGTGAETQYF. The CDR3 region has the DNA TGTGCCAGCAGGGGGGGGACAGGGGCAGAGACCCAGTACTTC.

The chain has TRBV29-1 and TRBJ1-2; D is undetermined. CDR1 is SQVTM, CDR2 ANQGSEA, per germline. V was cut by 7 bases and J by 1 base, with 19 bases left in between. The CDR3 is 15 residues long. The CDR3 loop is CSAPAPQRDNYGYTF. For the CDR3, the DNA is TGCAGCGCCCCCGCCCCCCAACGAGATAACTATGGCTACACCTTC. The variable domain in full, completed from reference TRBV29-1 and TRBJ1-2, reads SAVISQKPSRDICQRGTSLTIQCQVDSQVTMMFWYRQQPGQSLTLIATANQGSEATYESGFVIDKFPISRPNLTFSTLTVSNMSPEDSSIYLCSAPAPQRDNYGYTFGSGTRLTVV.

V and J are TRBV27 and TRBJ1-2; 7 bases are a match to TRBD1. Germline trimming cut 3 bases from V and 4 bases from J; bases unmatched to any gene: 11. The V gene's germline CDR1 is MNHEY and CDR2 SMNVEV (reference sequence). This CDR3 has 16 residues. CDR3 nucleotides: TGTGCCAGCAGTTTGAAGGTGACAGGGTCAATCTATGGCTACACCTTC. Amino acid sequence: CASSLKVTGSIYGYTF.

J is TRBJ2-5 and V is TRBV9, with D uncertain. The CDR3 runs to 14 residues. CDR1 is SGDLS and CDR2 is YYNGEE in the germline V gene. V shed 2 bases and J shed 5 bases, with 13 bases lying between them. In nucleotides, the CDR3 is TGTGCCAGCAGCGTCAGAACCTCCACGGAGACCCAGTACTTC. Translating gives CASSVRTSTETQYF.

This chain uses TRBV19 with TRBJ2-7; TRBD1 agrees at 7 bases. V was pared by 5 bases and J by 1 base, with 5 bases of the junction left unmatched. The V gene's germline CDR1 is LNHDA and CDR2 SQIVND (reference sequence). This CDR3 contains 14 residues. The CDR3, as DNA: TGTGCCAGTAGTCCGGGACAGATATCCTACGAGCAGTACTTC. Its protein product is CASSPGQISYEQYF.

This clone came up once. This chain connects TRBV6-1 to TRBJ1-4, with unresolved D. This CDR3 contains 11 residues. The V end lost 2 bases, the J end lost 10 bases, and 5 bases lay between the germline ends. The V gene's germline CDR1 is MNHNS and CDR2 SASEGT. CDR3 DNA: TGTGCCAGCAGTGAACAGATAAAACTGTTTTTT. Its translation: CASSEQIKLFF.

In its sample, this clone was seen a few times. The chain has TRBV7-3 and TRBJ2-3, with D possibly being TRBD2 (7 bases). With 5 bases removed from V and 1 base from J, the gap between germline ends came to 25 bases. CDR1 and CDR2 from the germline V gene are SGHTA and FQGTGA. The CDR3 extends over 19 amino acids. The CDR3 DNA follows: TGTGCCAGCAGCCATTCGGGGGGCCGCGGTTCGTGGGGCACAGATACGCAGTATTTT. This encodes CASSHSGGRGSWGTDTQYF. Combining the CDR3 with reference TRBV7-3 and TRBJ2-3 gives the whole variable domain GAGVSQTPSNKVTEKGKYVELRCDPISGHTALYWYRQSLGQGPEFLIYFQGTGAADDSGLPNDRFFAVRPEGSVSTLKIQRTERGDSAVYLCASSHSGGRGSWGTDTQYFGPGTRLTVL.

The CDR3 region is CASSLGTGVGREQYF. The CDR3 region has the DNA TGTGCCAGCAGTCTCGGGACAGGGGTTGGTCGGGAGCAGTACTTC. The genes are TRBV5-6 and TRBJ2-7, with 10 bases fitting TRBD1. The CDR3 runs 15 residues. Germline lookup yields CDR1 SGHDT and CDR2 YYEEEE. V trimming: 5 bases; J trimming: 7 bases; junction bases outside the gene matches: 12.

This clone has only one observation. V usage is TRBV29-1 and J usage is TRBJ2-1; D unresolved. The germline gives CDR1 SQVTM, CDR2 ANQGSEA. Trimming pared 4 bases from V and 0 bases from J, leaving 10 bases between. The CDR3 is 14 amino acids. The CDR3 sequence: CSVVPTGSYNEQFF. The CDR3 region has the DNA TGCAGCGTTGTGCCCACGGGCTCCTACAATGAGCAGTTCTTC.

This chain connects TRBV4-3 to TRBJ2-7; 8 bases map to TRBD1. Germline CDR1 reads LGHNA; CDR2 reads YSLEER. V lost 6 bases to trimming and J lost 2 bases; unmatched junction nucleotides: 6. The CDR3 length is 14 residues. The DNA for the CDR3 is TGCGCCAGCAGTCGGACAGGGCGCACCTACGAGCAGTACTTC. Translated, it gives CASSRTGRTYEQYF.

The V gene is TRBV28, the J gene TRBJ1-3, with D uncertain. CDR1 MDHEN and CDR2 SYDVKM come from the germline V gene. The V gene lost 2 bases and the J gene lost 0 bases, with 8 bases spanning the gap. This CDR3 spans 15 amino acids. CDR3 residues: CASSLAGLSGNTIYF. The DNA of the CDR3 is TGTGCCAGCAGTTTAGCTGGACTCTCTGGAAACACCATATATTTT.

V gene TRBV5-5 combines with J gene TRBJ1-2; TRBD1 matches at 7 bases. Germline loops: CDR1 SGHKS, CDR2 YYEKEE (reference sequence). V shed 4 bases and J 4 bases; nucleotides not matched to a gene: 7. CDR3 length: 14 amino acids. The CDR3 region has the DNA TGTGCCAGCAGCCAGACAGGGAAGGGCTATGGCTACACCTTC. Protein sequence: CASSQTGKGYGYTF. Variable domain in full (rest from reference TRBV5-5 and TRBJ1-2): DAGVTQSPTHLIKTRGQQVTLRCSPISGHKSVSWYQQVLGQGPQFIFQYYEKEERGRGNFPDRFSARQFPNYSSELNVNALLLGDSALYLCASSQTGKGYGYTFGSGTRLTVV.

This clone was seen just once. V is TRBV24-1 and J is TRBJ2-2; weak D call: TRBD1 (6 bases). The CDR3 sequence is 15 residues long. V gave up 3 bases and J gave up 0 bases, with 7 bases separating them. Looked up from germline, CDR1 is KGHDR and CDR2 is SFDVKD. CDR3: CATSDQGTNTGELFF. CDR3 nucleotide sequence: TGTGCCACCAGTGATCAGGGGACGAACACCGGGGAGCTGTTTTTT.